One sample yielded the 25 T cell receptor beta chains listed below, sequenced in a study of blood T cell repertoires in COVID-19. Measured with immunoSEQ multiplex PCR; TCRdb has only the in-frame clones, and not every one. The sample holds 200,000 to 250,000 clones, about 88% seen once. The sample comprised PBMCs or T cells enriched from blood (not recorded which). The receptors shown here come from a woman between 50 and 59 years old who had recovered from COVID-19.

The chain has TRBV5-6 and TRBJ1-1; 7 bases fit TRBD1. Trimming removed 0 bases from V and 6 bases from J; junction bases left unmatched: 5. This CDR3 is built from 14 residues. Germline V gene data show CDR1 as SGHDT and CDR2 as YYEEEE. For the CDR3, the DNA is TGTGCCAGCAGCTTGGTGGGACAGTACGCTGAAGCTTTCTTT. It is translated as CASSLVGQYAEAFF.

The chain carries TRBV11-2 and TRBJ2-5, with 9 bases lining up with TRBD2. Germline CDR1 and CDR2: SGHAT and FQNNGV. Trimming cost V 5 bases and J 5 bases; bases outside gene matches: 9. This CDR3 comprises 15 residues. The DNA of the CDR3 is TGTGCCAGCAGCCCCACAGCGGGAGGTATGGAGACCCAGTACTTC. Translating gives CASSPTAGGMETQYF.

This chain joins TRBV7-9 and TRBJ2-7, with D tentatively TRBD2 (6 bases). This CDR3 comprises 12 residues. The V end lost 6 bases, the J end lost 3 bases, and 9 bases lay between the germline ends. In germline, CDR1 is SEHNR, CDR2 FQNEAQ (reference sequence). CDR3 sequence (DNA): TGTGCCAGCAGTTATAGCGGCTACGAGCAGTACTTC. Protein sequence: CASSYSGYEQYF. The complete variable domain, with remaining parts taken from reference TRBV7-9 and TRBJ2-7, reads DTGVSQNPRHKITKRGQNVTFRCDPISEHNRLYWYRQTLGQGPEFLTYFQNEAQLEKSRLLSDRFSAERPKGSFSTLEIQRTEQGDSAMYLCASSYSGYEQYFGPGTRLTVT.

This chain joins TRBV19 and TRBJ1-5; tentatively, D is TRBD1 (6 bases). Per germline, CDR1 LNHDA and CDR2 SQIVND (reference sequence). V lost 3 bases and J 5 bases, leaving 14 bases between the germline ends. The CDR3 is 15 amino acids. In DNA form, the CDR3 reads TGTGCCAGTAGTATGGACAGTGACGGATATCAGCCCCAGCATTTT. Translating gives CASSMDSDGYQPQHF.

The CDR3 nucleotides are TGTGCCAGCAGTACCCAACAGGGGGCGAAGGCTTACGAGCAGTACTTC. Protein sequence: CASSTQQGAKAYEQYF. V usage is TRBV5-4 and J usage is TRBJ2-7, with 9 bases matching TRBD1. The germline V gene has CDR1 SGHNT and CDR2 YYREEE (reference sequence). Trimming at V came to 5 bases and at J to 4 bases, leaving 13 bases not matched to a gene. The CDR3 extends over 16 amino acids.

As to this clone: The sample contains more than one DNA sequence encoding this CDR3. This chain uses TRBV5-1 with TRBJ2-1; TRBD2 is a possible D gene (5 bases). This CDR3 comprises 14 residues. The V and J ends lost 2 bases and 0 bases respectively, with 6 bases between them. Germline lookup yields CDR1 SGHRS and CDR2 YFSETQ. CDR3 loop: CASSFGSSYNEQFF. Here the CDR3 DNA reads TGCGCCAGCAGCTTTGGGAGCTCCTACAATGAGCAGTTCTTC.

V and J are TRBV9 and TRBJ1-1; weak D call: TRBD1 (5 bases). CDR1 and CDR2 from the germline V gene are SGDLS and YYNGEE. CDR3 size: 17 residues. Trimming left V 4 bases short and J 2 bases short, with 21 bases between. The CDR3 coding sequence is TGTGCCAGCAGCATTAGTGCCCCGGGCAGGGTAAACACTGAAGCTTTCTTT. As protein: CASSISAPGRVNTEAFF. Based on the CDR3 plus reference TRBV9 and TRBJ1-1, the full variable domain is DSGVTQTPKHLITATGQRVTLRCSPRSGDLSVYWYQQSLDQGLQFLIQYYNGEERAKGNILERFSAQQFPDLHSELNLSSLELGDSALYFCASSISAPGRVNTEAFFGQGTRLTVV.

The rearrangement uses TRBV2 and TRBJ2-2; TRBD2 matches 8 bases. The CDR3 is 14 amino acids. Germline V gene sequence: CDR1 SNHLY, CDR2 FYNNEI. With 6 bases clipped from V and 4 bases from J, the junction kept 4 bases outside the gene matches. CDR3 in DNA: TGTGCCAGCAGCGGCGGGACTAGCACCGGGGAGCTGTTTTTT. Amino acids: CASSGGTSTGELFF.

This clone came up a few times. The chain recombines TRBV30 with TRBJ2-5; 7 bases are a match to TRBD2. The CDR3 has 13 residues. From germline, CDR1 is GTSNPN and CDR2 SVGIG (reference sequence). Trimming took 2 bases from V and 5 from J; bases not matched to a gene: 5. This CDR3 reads CAWSSGLGETQYF. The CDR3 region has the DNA TGTGCCTGGAGTAGCGGACTAGGGGAGACCCAGTACTTC.

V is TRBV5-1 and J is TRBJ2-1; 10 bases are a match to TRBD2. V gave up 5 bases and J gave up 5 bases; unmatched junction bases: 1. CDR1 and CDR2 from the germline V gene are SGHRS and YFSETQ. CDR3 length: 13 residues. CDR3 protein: CASSGLADNEQFF. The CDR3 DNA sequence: TGCGCCAGCAGTGGACTAGCGGACAATGAGCAGTTCTTC.

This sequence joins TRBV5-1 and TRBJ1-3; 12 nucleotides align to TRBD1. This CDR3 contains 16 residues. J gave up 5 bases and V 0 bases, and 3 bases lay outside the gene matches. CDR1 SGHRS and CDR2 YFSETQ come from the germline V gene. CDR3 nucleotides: TGCGCCAGCAGCTTGGAGGGGACAGGGGGCAGAAACACCATATATTTT. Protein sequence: CASSLEGTGGRNTIYF. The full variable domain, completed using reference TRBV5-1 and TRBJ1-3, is KAGVTQTPRYLIKTRGQQVTLSCSPISGHRSVSWYQQTPGQGLQFLFEYFSETQRNKGNFPGRFSGRQFSNSRSEMNVSTLELGDSALYLCASSLEGTGGRNTIYFGEGSWLTVV.

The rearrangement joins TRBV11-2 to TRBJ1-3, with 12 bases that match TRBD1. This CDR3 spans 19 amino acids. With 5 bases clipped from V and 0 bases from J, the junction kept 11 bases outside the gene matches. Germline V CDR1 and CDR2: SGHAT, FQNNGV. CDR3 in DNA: TGTGCCAGCAGCCTGACCGGGACAGGGGGCGGCAACTCTGGAAACACCATATATTTT. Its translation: CASSLTGTGGGNSGNTIYF. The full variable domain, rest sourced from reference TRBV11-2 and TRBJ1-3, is EAGVAQSPRYKIIEKRQSVAFWCNPISGHATLYWYQQILGQGPKLLIQFQNNGVVDDSQLPKDRFSAERLKGVDSTLKIQPAKLEDSAVYLCASSLTGTGGGNSGNTIYFGEGSWLTVV.

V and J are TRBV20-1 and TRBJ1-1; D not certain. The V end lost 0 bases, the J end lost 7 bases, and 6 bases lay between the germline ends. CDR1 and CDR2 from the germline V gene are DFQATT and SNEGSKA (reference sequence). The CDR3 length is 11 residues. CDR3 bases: TGCAGTGCTAGAGACCAGGTTGAAGCTTTCTTT. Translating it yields CSARDQVEAFF.

CDR3 loop: CASSQVAGALAATQYF. DNA for the CDR3: TGTGCCAGCAGCCAAGTAGCGGGAGCCCTCGCAGCGACCCAGTACTTC. The rearrangement links TRBV3-1 (or the pseudogene TRBV3-2) to TRBJ2-5; 9 positions agree with TRBD2. The ends lost 1 base at V and 7 bases at J; junction bases unmatched: 10. The germline V gene has CDR1 LGHDT and CDR2 YNNKEL (reference sequence). There are 16 residues in the CDR3.

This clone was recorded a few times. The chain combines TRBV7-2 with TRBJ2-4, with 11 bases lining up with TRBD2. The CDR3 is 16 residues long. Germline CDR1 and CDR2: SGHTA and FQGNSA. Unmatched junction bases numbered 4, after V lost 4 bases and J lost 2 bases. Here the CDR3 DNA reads TGTGCCAGCAGCTCGCCTAGCGGGAGGACCAAAAACATTCAGTACTTC. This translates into CASSSPSGRTKNIQYF.

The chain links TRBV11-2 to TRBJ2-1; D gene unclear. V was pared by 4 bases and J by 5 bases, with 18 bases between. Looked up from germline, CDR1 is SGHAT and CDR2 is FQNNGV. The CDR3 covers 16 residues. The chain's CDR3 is CASSSRLDGKNNEQFF. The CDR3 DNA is TGTGCCAGCAGCTCACGGCTAGATGGAAAGAACAATGAGCAGTTCTTC.

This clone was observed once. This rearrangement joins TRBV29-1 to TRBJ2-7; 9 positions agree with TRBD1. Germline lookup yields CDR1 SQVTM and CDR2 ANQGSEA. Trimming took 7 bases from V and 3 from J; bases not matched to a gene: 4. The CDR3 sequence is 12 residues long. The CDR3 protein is CSAGQGDYEQYF. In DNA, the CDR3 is TGCAGCGCGGGACAGGGAGACTACGAGCAGTACTTC.

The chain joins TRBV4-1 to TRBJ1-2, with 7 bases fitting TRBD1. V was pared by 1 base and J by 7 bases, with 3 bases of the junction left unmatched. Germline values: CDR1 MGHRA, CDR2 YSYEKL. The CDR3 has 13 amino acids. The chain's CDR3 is CASSQGTGLGYTF. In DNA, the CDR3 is TGCGCCAGCAGCCAAGGGACAGGACTTGGCTACACCTTC.

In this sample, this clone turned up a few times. CDR3 loop: CASRDSLSQPQHF. The CDR3 DNA sequence: TGTGCCAGCAGGGATAGCTTGAGTCAGCCCCAGCATTTT. This rearrangement joins TRBV7-2 to TRBJ1-5; D gene unclear. Germline CDR1 is SGHTA and CDR2 is FQGNSA. CDR3 length: 13 residues. Trimming pared 6 bases from V and 6 bases from J, leaving 12 bases between.

CDR3 bases: TGTGCCAGCAGTTTAGCTTTCGATGAGCAGTTCTTC. Translated: CASSLAFDEQFF. The chain combines TRBV12-3 or TRBV12-4 with TRBJ2-1; D is unclear. CDR3 length equals 12 residues. V was trimmed by 0 bases and J by 8 bases, leaving 5 bases between them.

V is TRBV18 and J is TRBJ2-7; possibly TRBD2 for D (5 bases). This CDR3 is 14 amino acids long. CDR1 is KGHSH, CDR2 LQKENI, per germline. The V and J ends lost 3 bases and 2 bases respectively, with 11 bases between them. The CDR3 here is CASSPDSSPYEQYF. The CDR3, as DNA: TGTGCCAGCTCACCGGACTCCTCTCCCTACGAGCAGTACTTC.

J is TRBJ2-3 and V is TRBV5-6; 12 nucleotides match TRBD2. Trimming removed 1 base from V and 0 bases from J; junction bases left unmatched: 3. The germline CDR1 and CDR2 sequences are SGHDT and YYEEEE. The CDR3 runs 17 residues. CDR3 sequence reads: CASSLLTSGSSTDTQYF. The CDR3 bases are TGTGCCAGCAGCTTGTTGACTAGCGGGAGCAGCACAGATACGCAGTATTTT.

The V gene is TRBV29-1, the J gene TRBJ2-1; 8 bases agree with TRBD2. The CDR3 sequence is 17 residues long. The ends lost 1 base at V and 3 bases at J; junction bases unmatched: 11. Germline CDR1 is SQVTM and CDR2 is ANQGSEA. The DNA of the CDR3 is TGCAGCGTTGAAGGTGTGCTCGGGAGGGTTAGCTACAATGAGCAGTTCTTC. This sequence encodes CSVEGVLGRVSYNEQFF.

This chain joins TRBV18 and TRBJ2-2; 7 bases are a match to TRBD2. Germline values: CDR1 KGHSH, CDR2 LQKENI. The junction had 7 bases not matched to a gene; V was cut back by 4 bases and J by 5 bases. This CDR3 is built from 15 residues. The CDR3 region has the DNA TGTGCCAGCTCACGACAATCGGGGGGTACCGGGGAGCTGTTTTTT. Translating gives CASSRQSGGTGELFF.

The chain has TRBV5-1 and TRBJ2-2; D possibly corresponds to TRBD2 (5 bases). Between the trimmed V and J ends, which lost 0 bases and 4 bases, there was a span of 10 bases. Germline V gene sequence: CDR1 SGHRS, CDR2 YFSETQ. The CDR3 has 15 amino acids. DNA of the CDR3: TGCGCCAGCAGCTTGGATCCTGGGAGCACCGGGGAGCTGTTTTTT. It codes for CASSLDPGSTGELFF.